The source of this T cell receptor beta chain is a study of cytomegalovirus exposure and HLA in healthy donors (dated by TCRdb to 2017 to 2019). About the study as a whole: In an earlier analysis of 587 of the donors, roughly 300 Gb of sequence data and 100 million or so unique TCR beta sequences from 150 million to 200 million T cells were reported. The number of typed donors differed by locus: roughly 629-640 for A, B, C, DRB1 and DQB1; 500 to 550 for DQA1; some 590 for DPA1; and around 490 for DPB1. Every repertoire in the discovery cohort had been generated on one and the same sequencing platform. A later genetic analysis took genome-wide SNP genotypes for about 55% of the roughly 670 donors and used that subset as a discovery cohort. Among the roughly 410 genotyped donors, approximately 77% belonged to the genetic ancestry cluster associated with self-reported Caucasian donors. In an earlier analysis of 587 of the donors, high-throughput TCR beta sequencing was used to judge whether each TCR beta V gene segment behaved as functional or pseudogenic. In the later analysis, no new phenotypic data were used to find candidate immune exposures; instead, reliance was placed on TCR beta sequences and their occurrence across donors. To study patterns of TCR occurrence, a later analysis re-analyzed previously published TCR beta repertoires from around 660 donors and added high-resolution HLA genotyping. HLA typing included class I and class II loci at four-digit resolution. Because of strong linkage in the cohort, roughly five DR-DQ haplotypes were treated as single units for association and clustering. To predict cytomegalovirus infection status, the study combined high-throughput TCR immunosequencing, statistical association of individual TCRs with disease status, and machine learning. Among about 400 genotyped donors of the cohort, an average of approximately 200,000 unique TCR beta nucleotide sequences was sequenced per donor, of which 15% to 20% were non-productive. Alongside the repertoire data, information on donor age, sex, ethnicity and CMV serostatus was compiled. An early release covering roughly 580 HLA-typed donors comprised 250 to 350 gigabases of sequencing data and approximately 85 million unique TCR sequences. The aim of the study was to test whether cataloging public T cell receptors could identify signatures of past pathogen exposure. Using immunosequencing, the study profiled T cell repertoires from 500 to 800 subjects and related those repertoires to cytomegalovirus serostatus. In addition to the first cohort of around 670 subjects, a separate validation cohort of 130 or so different subjects was used.

Worth noting for this clone: What antigen it recognizes has not been identified. It has no much larger one-base neighbor in the sample; base qualities were not kept.

The cohort was made up of approximately 700 healthy bone marrow donors. All cohort members were sampled while nominally healthy, although unrecorded immune exposures were likely present. The donor was CMV seronegative and was included in the group of 352 seronegative cohort members. Each donor provided a peripheral blood sample, and peripheral blood mononuclear cells were used for TCR beta sequencing. Genomic DNA was extracted from the blood cell samples with the Qiagen DNeasy Blood Extraction Kit. On the study overall, not on this receptor specifically: A further reported finding was that TCR beta sequences accurately predicted the HLA-A and HLA-B alleles for most subjects in the first cohort. Correlated functional status among segregating V segments might reflect linkage disequilibrium, but an unknown experimental factor could not be ruled out. A later analysis associated 15,000 to 20,000 TCR beta sequences with specific HLA alleles at a false discovery rate of 0.05. A total of 150 to 200 TCR beta chains were listed by the study as associated with cytomegalovirus. Three of the identified cytomegalovirus-associated TCR beta chains were confirmed in vitro to be specific for cytomegalovirus antigens. Because some donors lacked HLA typing at each locus, the association tests relied only on the typed subset. An association between a missense DCLRE1C variant and V-gene and J-gene trimming of TCR beta chains was found in a later genetic analysis and replicated in an independent cohort. In a later analysis, HLA-associated TCR beta chains were found to be more clonally expanded and to have lower generation probabilities than equally common non-associated chains. The 87-base-pair reads could not distinguish some IMGT-functional V segments, including TRBV6-2 and TRBV6-3, so those segments were excluded. The earlier analysis of approximately 560 of the donors excluded approximately 15 rarely observed V segments, including chromosome 9 orphons, because counts were too low. For the cohort, immune exposure information was limited to CMV serostatus. Sequencing depth was assumed to be roughly uniform across donors in the presence/absence analyses, though that assumption may not hold. Most TCR sequences were observed very rarely across donors, whereas some public TCRs were present in many individuals. Strong co-occurrence of HLA alleles, especially DR and DQ, made assigning TCR associations to individual alleles difficult. A later analysis reported that several top co-occurrence clusters appeared linked to parvovirus B19, influenza, CMV and Epstein-Barr virus. A cluster of highly shared sequence variants was judged likely to represent a technical artifact of the sequencing pipeline. According to a later analysis, TCR association rates differed among HLA loci, with DRB1 alleles showing the most associated TCRs and HLA-C alleles showing the fewest. In a later genetic analysis, fewer N-insertions in productive TCRs were reported among donors in an Asian-associated ancestry cluster than the roughly 640-donor mean. In this cohort, only TCR beta chains were sequenced, and detectable features were limited by the absence of alpha or paired-chain data. Broadly in line with IMGT annotations, most TCR beta V segments showed up in productive rearrangements about 87% or about 30% of the time in an earlier analysis of a few hundred of the donors. The authors suggested that the approach could potentially be generalized to other disease states and immunological phenotypes. According to a later analysis, most CMV-associated TCR beta chains appeared to be HLA-restricted, and the HLA associations seemed to be driven largely by CMV exposure. Cytomegalovirus status was reported to be diagnosed by the classifier with high specificity and sensitivity in both the original and validation cohorts.

From cysteine to phenylalanine, the CDR3 is 16 amino acids long. Only the CDR3 DNA stays, 48 bases, in frame from base 1. Here V drops 6 bases and J drops 7 bases, and the junction holds 15 bases not matched to any gene. CDR1 is given as MNHNY and CDR2 as SVGAGI, both from the germline V gene (reference sequence). Receptors were amplified or captured by the immunoSEQ multiplex PCR assay. The multiplex PCR relied on a mix of 60 forward primers for TCR Vbeta segments and 13 reverse primers for TCR Jbeta segments. Amplification of the CDR3 region of rearranged TCR beta genes was performed with a multiplex PCR assay on genomic DNA. The amplified TCR beta libraries were sequenced on the Illumina HiSeq System as 87-base-pair reads. Regarding the original processing steps: Across the 600 to 700 repertoires, a later analysis counted 80 million or so unique TCR beta chains, about 10 million of which were shared by at least two donors. To remove PCR and sequencing errors, raw reads were error-corrected and collapsed into unique sequences using a nearest-neighbor algorithm that merged closely related sequences. Alignment of CDR3 sequences to IMGT reference sequences was used to assign V, D and J gene segments. For a sequence to be retained, a match of at least six nucleotides to both a V gene segment and a J gene segment was required. Rearrangements were classified as productive when the CDR3 lacked stop codons and remained in frame with V and J, and all other rearrangements were classified as non-productive. Following IMGT convention, CDR3 was defined as the stretch from the second conserved V-encoded cysteine up to the conserved J-encoded phenylalanine. Sequences without an unambiguous match to a single V gene segment were excluded from the earlier analysis of a few hundred of the donors. An earlier analysis of 587 of the donors classified V segments as functional when productive rearrangements were above 56.7% and as segregating when the standard deviation between donors was above 5%. A statistical classification framework was built for diagnosing cytomegalovirus status from the catalog of TCR beta chain sequences. In a later analysis, V and J genes were assigned by comparing TCR nucleotide sequences against IMGT/GENE-DB human TR gene sequences. In a later analysis, CDR3 sequences and most-parsimonious VDJ recombination scenarios were assigned using the TCRdist pipeline. A later analysis defined each TCR beta chain by its CDR3 amino acid sequence plus V-gene family, and excluded reads lacking a unique V-gene family. In a later analysis, 550 to 650 highly shared, low-generation-probability nucleotide sequences were removed to address suspected cross-contamination and a sequencing artifact. A later analysis calculated a clonal expansion index for each public chain from normalized within-repertoire ranks of inferred template counts. In a later analysis, generation probabilities were computed with a VDJ recombination model fitted to out-of-frame rearrangements, and the resulting probabilities were checked against IGoR. In a later analysis, TCR-TCR, TCR-HLA and TCR-CMV co-occurrence was scored with hypergeometric tests, and a repertoire-size bias correction was applied to TCR pairs. False discovery rates were estimated in a later analysis by permuting HLA or CMV assignments 20 times. In a later analysis, co-occurring TCRs were grouped using DBSCAN, with TCRdist sequence similarity added in when clustering inside HLA-allele-positive subsets. Repertoires with fewer than 30,000 or more than 120,000 public chains were left out of co-occurrence clustering, as were about five repertoires with anomalous nucleotide sharing. TCRdb provides this immuneACCESS table in a form limited to in-frame rearrangements. Some clones are lacking; in checked studies, under half of them reflect an unresolved V gene, and why the rest are absent is not known. V and J calls and clone size are those listed in that table; D and trimming were worked out from the DNA. The sample table shows some 90,000 clones, and 78% are seen once. The biggest ten clones account for under 4% of the sample.

This sequence was found in a middle-aged woman in good health and CMV-seronegative. Recombination connected TRBV6-6 to TRBJ1-2, and TRBD1 aligns with 9 junction nucleotides. Sequencing was done on a sample of PBMCs. The sequenced DNA is TGTGCCAGCAGCCGCCCTAGGGACAGGGTCTCTGCTGGCTACACCTTC. Its amino acids are CASSRPRDRVSAGYTF.